This entry describes one T cell receptor beta chain. The entry originates in a study of blood T cell repertoires in COVID-19. This CDR3 spans 13 amino acids. With V trimmed by 7 bases and J by 13 bases, 10 bases remained unmatched. The V gene's germline CDR1 is SNHLY and CDR2 FYNNEI. Per the original methods: Reference gene primer amplification yielded estimated nucleated cell counts. Profiling relied on immunoSEQ multiplex PCR, and the TCRdb table lists in-frame clones only, not all of them. The V and J calls and clone size were taken over from that table, and D and trimming were inferred from the DNA. The data show under 65,000 clones, 65% to 90% seen once.

Input material: peripheral blood. The V call is TRBV2, the J call TRBJ1-6; 7 bases map to TRBD1. The source is a woman aged 60-75 years with acute or convalescent COVID-19. The CDR3 DNA reads as TGTGCCAGCACCCCGGGACAGTTTACGCCCCTCCACTTT. It encodes CASTPGQFTPLHF.